The 10 T cell receptor beta chains listed next were all sequenced from one sample in a study of spatial heterogeneity in lung cancer. Study results and limitations: In tumors, expanded intratumoral alpha and beta TCR counts tracked mutation counts.

No antigen has been identified for these receptors. The time point denotes: sample taken at primary tumor resection. TCRdb called the 5' RACE reads again in MiXCR, with one record for every CDR3 protein. Here the sample spans fewer than 30,000 distinct CDR3 sequences, more than 5.5% being singletons. The sequencing here drew on lung tumor tissue, taken at surgery. The receptors were sampled from a male donor with early-stage non-small cell lung cancer.

This clonotype was detected a few times. V is TRBV4-2 and J is TRBJ1-1; D is possibly TRBD1 (5 bases). The CDR3 is 16 amino acids. Germline V CDR1 and CDR2: LGHNA, YNFKEQ. The germline V and J ends were trimmed by 1 base and 2 bases, with 14 bases remaining between them. The CDR3 loop reads CASSQGASGGNTEAFF. The DNA for the CDR3 is TGTGCCAGCAGCCAAGGCGCGTCTGGGGGAAACACTGAAGCTTTCTTT.

The sample holds many counts of this clonotype. The chain has TRBV11-2 and TRBJ2-7; no firm D call. V was trimmed by 1 base and J by 2 bases, leaving 6 bases between them. CDR3 size: 13 residues. CDR1 SGHAT and CDR2 FQNNGV come from the germline V gene. CDR3: CASSLGLAYEQYF. CDR3 DNA sequence: TGTGCCAGCAGCTTAGGATTAGCCTACGAGCAGTACTTC.

There are many counts of this clonotype. This chain connects TRBV7-2 to TRBJ2-3, with D unclear. The length of the CDR3 is 16 residues. V gave up 5 bases and J gave up 5 bases, with 20 bases separating them. CDR1 SGHTA and CDR2 FQGNSA come from the germline V gene. CDR3 residues: CASSLNRARYLDTQYF. The CDR3, as DNA: TGTGCCAGCAGCCTTAACAGAGCCCGGTACCTAGATACGCAGTATTTT.

The rearrangement links TRBV18 to TRBJ2-7; 7 positions agree with TRBD2. The germline gives CDR1 KGHSH, CDR2 LQKENI. Losses at the gene ends were 3 bases for V and 0 bases for J; bases not matched to a gene: 8. CDR3 length equals 16 residues. In DNA, the CDR3 is TGTGCCAGCTCACCGGGGCGGGGGATCCTCTCCTACGAGCAGTACTTC. As protein: CASSPGRGILSYEQYF.

The chain links TRBV20-1 to TRBJ1-2; the D gene is possibly TRBD1 (6 bases). Trimming pared 3 bases from V and 3 bases from J, leaving 20 bases between. Germline lookup yields CDR1 DFQATT and CDR2 SNEGSKA (reference sequence). This CDR3 contains 16 residues. CDR3 protein: CSARGTGQIFYYGYTF. Written as DNA, the CDR3 is TGCAGTGCTAGGGGAACTGGACAGATTTTTTACTATGGCTACACCTTC.

This clonotype was detected many times. This chain joins TRBV20-1 and TRBJ2-7; D is uncertain. The CDR3 runs 12 residues. Germline values: CDR1 DFQATT, CDR2 SNEGSKA (reference sequence). Trimming cost V 3 bases and J 7 bases, with 13 bases left between them. The CDR3 DNA reads as TGCAGTGCTAGGACCCTGTCGAGGGAGCAGTACTTC. Its translation is CSARTLSREQYF.

The chain has TRBV4-1 and TRBJ2-2; TRBD2 agrees at 12 bases. The CDR3 is 17 amino acids. The germline V gene encodes CDR1 MGHRA and CDR2 YSYEKL. J gave up 1 base and V 4 bases, and 4 bases lay outside the gene matches. The CDR3 is CASSPRLAGENTGELFF. As DNA, the CDR3 is TGCGCCAGCAGCCCACGACTAGCGGGGGAGAACACCGGGGAGCTGTTTTTT.

The sample holds many counts of this clonotype. The V gene is TRBV18, the J gene TRBJ2-2; D is possibly TRBD2 (5 bases). Germline CDR1 KGHSH, CDR2 LQKENI. There are 14 residues in the CDR3. V shed 3 bases and J shed 1 base, with 6 bases lying between them. The CDR3 here is CASSPRENTGELFF. CDR3 sequence (DNA): TGTGCCAGCTCACCGAGGGAGAACACCGGGGAGCTGTTTTTT.

This clonotype came up many times. The genes are TRBV28 and TRBJ2-7; no firm D call. Germline CDR1 MDHEN, CDR2 SYDVKM. The V end was cut by 3 bases, the J end by 4 bases, with 7 bases between. The CDR3 has 12 amino acids. The CDR3 DNA is TGTGCCAGCAGTTTGACCAGTTACGAGCAGTACTTC. The encoded protein is CASSLTSYEQYF.

This clonotype was seen at least ten times. This chain links TRBV6-2 or TRBV6-3 with TRBJ1-5, with a tentative D call TRBD1 (6 bases). The CDR3 is made up of 15 amino acids. The V gene lost 1 base and the J gene lost 3 bases, with 10 bases spanning the gap. Germline loops: CDR1 MNHEY, CDR2 SVGEGT. Here the CDR3 DNA reads TGTGCCAGCAGTTACTGGTCGGGGGCCAATCAGCCCCAGCATTTT. Translated: CASSYWSGANQPQHF.